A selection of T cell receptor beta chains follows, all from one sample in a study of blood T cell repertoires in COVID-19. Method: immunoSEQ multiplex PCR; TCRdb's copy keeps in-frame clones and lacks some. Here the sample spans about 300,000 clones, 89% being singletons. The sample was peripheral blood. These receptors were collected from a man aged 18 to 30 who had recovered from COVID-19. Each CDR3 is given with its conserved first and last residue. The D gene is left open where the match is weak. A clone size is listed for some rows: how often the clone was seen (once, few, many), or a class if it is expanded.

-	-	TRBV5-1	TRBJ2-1	CASSYQDRYNEQFF	TGCGCCAGCAGCTACCAGGACAGATACAATGAGCAGTTCTTC
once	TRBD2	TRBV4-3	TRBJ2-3	CASSQDLALAGVHTQYF	TGCGCCAGCAGCCAAGATCTTGCACTAGCGGGGGTACATACGCAGTATTTT
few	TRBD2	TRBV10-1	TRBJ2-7	CASSESGLAGGYEQYF	TGCGCCAGCAGTGAGTCGGGACTAGCGGGAGGCTACGAGCAGTACTTC
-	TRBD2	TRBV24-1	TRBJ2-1	CATSDAALAGGLNEQFF	TGTGCCACCAGTGACGCAGCACTAGCGGGGGGGCTCAATGAGCAGTTCTTC
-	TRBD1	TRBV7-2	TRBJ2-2	CASSSRQGASGELFF	TGTGCCAGCAGCTCCCGACAGGGTGCGTCCGGGGAGCTGTTTTTT
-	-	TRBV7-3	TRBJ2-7	CASSLPRESAYEQYF	TGTGCCAGCAGCTTACCCCGGGAGTCAGCCTACGAGCAGTACTTC
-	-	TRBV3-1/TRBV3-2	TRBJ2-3	CASSRLGAEDTQYF	TGTGCCAGCAGCCGGTTGGGGGCGGAAGATACGCAGTATTTT
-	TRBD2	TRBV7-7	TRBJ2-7	CASSLENSGNSYEQYF	TGTGCTAGCAGCTTAGAGAATAGCGGGAACTCCTACGAGCAGTACTTC
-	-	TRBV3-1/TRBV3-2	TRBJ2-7	CASSQGGHYEQYF	TGTGCCAGCAGCCAAGGGGGCCACTACGAGCAGTACTTC
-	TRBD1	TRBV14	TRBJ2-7	CASSQTGPGQGTYEQYF	TGTGCCAGCAGCCAAACTGGGCCGGGACAGGGCACCTACGAGCAGTACTTC
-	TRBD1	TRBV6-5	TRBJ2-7	CASSGTGQGFHEQYF	TGTGCCAGCAGCGGGACTGGACAGGGGTTCCACGAGCAGTACTTC
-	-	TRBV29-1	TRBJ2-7	CSAYITGSSYEQYF	TGCAGCGCCTATATTACAGGGAGCTCCTACGAGCAGTACTTC
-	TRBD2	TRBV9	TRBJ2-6	CASSEAGGPRGANVLTF	TGTGCCAGCAGCGAAGCGGGAGGGCCTCGAGGGGCCAACGTCCTGACTTTC
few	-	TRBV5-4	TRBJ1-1	CASSPAGGRAEAFF	TGTGCCAGCAGCCCGGCTGGAGGGAGGGCTGAAGCTTTCTTT
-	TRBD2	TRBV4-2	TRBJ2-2	CASSQGFSGGSLTGELFF	TGTGCCAGCAGCCAAGGCTTTAGCGGGGGGTCGTTAACCGGGGAGCTGTTTTTT
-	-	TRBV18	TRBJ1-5	CASSGQFNQPQHF	TGTGCCAGCTCCGGACAGTTCAATCAGCCCCAGCATTTT
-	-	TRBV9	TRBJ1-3	CASSVTENSGNTIYF	TGTGCCAGCAGCGTCACAGAGAACTCTGGAAACACCATATATTTT
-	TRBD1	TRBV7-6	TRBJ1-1	CASSLDRGGKTNTEAFF	TGTGCCAGCAGCTTAGACAGGGGAGGTAAAACGAACACTGAAGCTTTCTTT
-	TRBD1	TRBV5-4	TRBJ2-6	CASSPGGEGANVLTF	TGTGCCAGCAGCCCAGGGGGCGAGGGGGCCAACGTCCTGACTTTC
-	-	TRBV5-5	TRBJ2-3	CASSLSGTGEGTQYF	TGTGCCAGCAGCTTGTCGGGGACGGGGGAAGGTACGCAGTATTTT
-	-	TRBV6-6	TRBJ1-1	CASSSKGGSTEAFF	TGTGCCAGCAGTTCGAAAGGAGGGAGCACTGAAGCTTTCTTT
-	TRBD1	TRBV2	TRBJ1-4	CASRDRAVNEKLFF	TGTGCCAGCAGGGACAGGGCTGTTAATGAAAAACTGTTTTTT
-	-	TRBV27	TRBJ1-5	CASGNRGFNQPQHF	TGTGCCAGCGGAAACCGGGGGTTCAATCAGCCCCAGCATTTT
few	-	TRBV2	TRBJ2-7	CASTSRNDEQYF	TGTGCCAGCACCAGCAGGAACGACGAGCAGTACTTC
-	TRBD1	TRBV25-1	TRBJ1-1	CASGRQGNTEAFF	TGTGCCAGCGGACGACAGGGGAACACTGAAGCTTTCTTT
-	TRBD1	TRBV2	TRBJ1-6	CASSEQGDSPLHF	TGTGCCAGCAGTGAACAGGGGGATTCACCCCTCCACTTT
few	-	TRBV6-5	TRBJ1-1	CASSSLSRNTEAFF	TGTGCCAGCAGTTCCCTCAGTCGGAACACTGAAGCTTTCTTT
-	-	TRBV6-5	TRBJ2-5	CASSYGLGAMETQYF	TGTGCCAGCAGTTACGGGCTGGGGGCCATGGAGACCCAGTACTTC
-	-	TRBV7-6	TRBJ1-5	CASSPEGNGDQPQHF	TGTGCCAGCAGCCCAGAGGGAAACGGAGATCAGCCCCAGCATTTT
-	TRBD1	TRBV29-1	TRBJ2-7	CSARGSSYEQYF	TGCAGCGCCAGGGGGAGCTCCTACGAGCAGTACTTC
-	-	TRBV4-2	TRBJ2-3	CASSQDAGRDTQYF	TGTGCCAGCAGCCAAGATGCGGGGAGGGATACGCAGTATTTT
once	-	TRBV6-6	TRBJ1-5	CASSPTVGAQHF	TGTGCCAGCAGCCCTACGGTAGGGGCCCAGCATTTT
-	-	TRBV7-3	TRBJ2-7	CASSFSFREQYF	TGTGCCAGCAGCTTCAGTTTTCGCGAGCAGTACTTC
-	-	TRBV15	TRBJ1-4	CATSIRRSPNEKLFF	TGTGCCACCAGCATACGGCGGAGTCCTAATGAAAAACTGTTTTTT
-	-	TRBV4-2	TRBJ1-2	CASSQGEILSHGYTF	TGTGCCAGCAGCCAGGGAGAGATTCTTAGCCATGGCTACACCTTC
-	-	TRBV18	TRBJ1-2	CASSPELYGRDYGYTF	TGTGCCAGCTCACCAGAACTATACGGGCGGGACTATGGCTACACCTTC
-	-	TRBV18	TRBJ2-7	CASSPLGQGYEQYF	TGTGCCAGCTCACCGTTGGGACAAGGTTACGAGCAGTACTTC
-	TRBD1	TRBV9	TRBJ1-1	CASSAGQITEAFF	TGTGCCAGCAGCGCGGGACAGATCACTGAAGCTTTCTTT
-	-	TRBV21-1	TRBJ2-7	CAGLRTTFGEQYF	TGTGCCGGATTAAGGACTACCTTTGGGGAGCAGTACTTC
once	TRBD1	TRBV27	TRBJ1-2	CASSPRDRVPSGYTF	TGTGCCAGCAGTCCCCGGGACAGGGTGCCAAGCGGCTACACCTTC
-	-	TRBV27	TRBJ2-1	CASSIPGAYNEQFF	TGTGCCAGCAGTATCCCCGGGGCCTACAATGAGCAGTTCTTC
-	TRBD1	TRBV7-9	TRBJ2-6	CASSSNRGPGANVLTF	TGTGCCAGCAGCTCAAACAGGGGGCCTGGGGCCAACGTCCTGACTTTC
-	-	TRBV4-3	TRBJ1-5	CASSQDWSEGQPQHF	TGCGCCAGCAGCCAAGATTGGAGTGAGGGTCAGCCCCAGCATTTT
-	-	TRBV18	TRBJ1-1	CASSPLPGVRAMNTEAFF	TGTGCCAGCTCACCACTCCCTGGAGTCCGAGCTATGAACACTGAAGCTTTCTTT
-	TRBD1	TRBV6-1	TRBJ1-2	CASSEAGDSPLFGYTF	TGTGCCAGCAGTGAAGCGGGGGACAGCCCTTTATTTGGCTACACCTTC
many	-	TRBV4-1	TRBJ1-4	CASSQTQGTNEKLFF	TGCGCCAGCAGCCAGACACAGGGAACTAATGAAAAACTGTTTTTT